Sequencing of this T cell receptor (beta chain) was carried out in a study of CD8+ T cells in alopecia areata (dated by TCRdb to 2016 to 2018). Regarding the complete study: The treated patients took part in an open-label pilot trial in which moderate-to-severe alopecia areata was treated with oral tofacitinib at 5 to 10 mg twice daily. Patients stayed on tofacitinib for 6 to 18 months and then had 6 months of follow-up off drug so that delayed response and recurrence could be assessed. Disease severity in treated patients was measured with the SALT score, which quantifies the percentage of affected scalp surface area. In both human patients and the C3H/HeJ mouse model, the study applied high-throughput TCRbeta sequencing to look at T cell clonal expansion in alopecia areata. Scalp tissue and sorted CD4+ and CD8+ peripheral blood T cells from patchy and totalis/universalis alopecia areata patients and from healthy controls were covered by human TCRbeta sequencing. Biopsies were taken from tofacitinib-treated patients at baseline and again at 4 and 24 weeks into treatment, and several of those patients also had a later scalp biopsy. Scalp clonality was compared among normal scalp (n=4), patchy alopecia areata scalp (n=8), and alopecia totalis/universalis scalp (n=8). The RNA source kit depended on sample type: the PAXgene miRNA kit for fixed scalp, the miRNeasy kit for PBMCs, and the RNeasy kit for mouse skin. immunoSEQ multiplex PCR using 35 Vbeta forward primers and 13 Jbeta reverse primers was used to amplify TCRbeta CDR3 regions.

The cysteine opens and the phenylalanine closes a CDR3 of 16 amino acids. Kept here is only the CDR3 DNA, which spans 48 bases and is read in frame from base 1. In the germline V gene, CDR1 corresponds to MGHRA and CDR2 to YSYEKL. The junction carries 21 bases between V and J, which are trimmed by 3 bases and 9 bases respectively. Library creation used the immunoSEQ multiplex PCR assay. RNA was extracted from all samples and reverse transcribed into cDNA, which served as template for TCR sequencing. First-strand cDNA was synthesized with SuperScript III using a 2:1 mix of oligo-dT and random hexamers. A synthetic immune receptor repertoire was used to gauge amplification bias, and whatever bias remained was removed computationally. In the source study's methods: Raw reads were preprocessed to remove errors, and CDR3 was defined according to IMGT conventions as the region from the conserved cysteine to phenylalanine. Clonality was computed as 1 minus the Shannon entropy, with the entropy normalized by log2 of the number of productive unique TCRs. Whether each scalp clone was CD4 or CD8 was inferred by checking scalp TCRbeta sequences against the CD4 and CD8 repertoires from sorted blood. TCRdb re-hosts the immuneACCESS table, in-frame sequences only. Its copies lack some clones; in the studies checked, an unresolved V gene accounts for under half of them, and the cause for the rest is not known. V, J and clone size reflect that table, while D and trimming were determined from the DNA. Across this sample there are more than 130,000 clones, with 82% seen only once. The top ten clonotypes cover around 25% of the sample.

The research as a whole found: Tofacitinib significantly lowered scalp clonality and the number of expanded CD8+ clones among the top 100 scalp clones. Shared TCR sequences between patients were less evident than in mice, which may be partly attributable to HLA diversity in the patient population. Unlike mouse skin, where gammadelta T cells dominate, normal human skin contains resident alphabeta T cells that get sequenced too, which complicates analysis of the scalp TCR repertoire. Compared with normal scalp, lesional scalp had higher clonality and more expanded CD8+ clones, particularly in alopecia totalis/universalis, a pattern that suggests antigenic drive. Many expanded lesional clones were found to persist in scalp and blood during tofacitinib treatment, and relapse after treatment cessation may be partly explained by this persistence. Because the treated cohort was small and included a single nonresponder, larger studies are needed to assess links between baseline CD8+ expansion and response.

A remark on this clone: No cognate antigen has been identified for it. No much larger clonotype is one base removed from it; base qualities were not supplied.

The sample's time point label is to be understood as: more than three weeks on oral tofacitinib. According to the study, the label for this sample's treatment or condition signals: oral pan-JAK inhibitor, 5-10 mg twice daily. From alopecia areata patients, peripheral blood was collected along with lesional scalp punch biopsies. PBMCs were separated by density centrifugation and stained for CD3, CD4 and CD8, after which CD4+ and CD8+ T cells were sorted on a FACSAria. The TCR sequence derives from a human donor with alopecia areata. The sample was CD8+ T cells sorted from blood, taken at week 4, from a patient treated with tofacitinib. Rearrangement joined TRBV4-1 to TRBJ1-5; tentative D gene TRBD1, with 6 bases matching. The sequence in DNA is TGCGCCAGCAGCCAGACGCCGGGACAACAGGCAATGCCCCAGCATTTT. It encodes CASSQTPGQQAMPQHF.